The next 5 T cell receptor beta chains were all read from a single sample in a study of identical twins. Each CDR3 protein is one row after TCRdb ran MiXCR on the 5' RACE reads. The table shows around 670,000 distinct CDR3 sequences, with 5.5% to 6.5% occurring only once. Sequencing was performed on naive T cells sorted from blood. All receptors come from a young man in good health.

This clonotype was seen repeatedly, ten times or more. The V call is TRBV6-5, the J call TRBJ2-7; weak D call: TRBD2 (5 bases). CDR3 length: 10 residues. V gave up 8 bases and J gave up 11 bases, with 13 bases separating them. CDR1 MNHEY and CDR2 SVGAGI come from the germline V gene. The CDR3 coding sequence is TGTGCCAGCTCTGACTATGAAAAGTACGTC. Protein sequence: CASSDYEKYV.

The rearrangement uses TRBV6-2 or TRBV6-3 and TRBJ2-7; 15 nucleotides agree with TRBD2. This CDR3 is 17 amino acids long. V trimming: 4 bases; J trimming: 0 bases; junction bases outside the gene matches: 4. From germline, CDR1 is MNHEY and CDR2 SVGEGT. CDR3 residues: CASSSRTSGRVSYEQYF. The CDR3 region has the DNA TGTGCCAGCAGTTCCCGGACTAGCGGGAGGGTCTCCTACGAGCAGTACTTC.

The gene calls are TRBV5-1 and TRBJ2-4; 9 nucleotides agree with TRBD1. Germline V lookup: CDR1 SGHRS, CDR2 YFSETQ. The CDR3 totals 16 residues. The V and J ends lost 4 bases and 6 bases, in that order; junction bases with no gene match: 11. In DNA, the CDR3 is TGCGCCAGCAGCGACGGACAGGGGTTAATGGGAAACATTCAGTACTTC. Translation gives CASSDGQGLMGNIQYF.

This chain connects TRBV20-1 to TRBJ2-3, with D possibly called TRBD1 or TRBD2 (6 bases each). V was cut by 3 bases and J by 4 bases, with 14 bases left in between. The germline gives CDR1 DFQATT, CDR2 SNEGSKA (reference sequence). The CDR3 loop spans 14 amino acids. The CDR3 DNA is TGCAGTGCTAGGGGCCGGAGGGGGGCAGATACGCAGTATTTT. It encodes CSARGRRGADTQYF.

The chain carries TRBV7-9 and TRBJ2-7; D possibly uses TRBD1 or TRBD2 (5 bases each). The CDR3 consists of 14 residues. Looked up from germline, CDR1 is SEHNR and CDR2 is FQNEAQ (reference sequence). Trimming removed 5 bases at V and 4 bases at J, with 15 bases between. CDR3 region: CASSKPGREYEQYV. CDR3 sequence (DNA): TGTGCCAGCAGCAAACCGGGCAGGGAGTACGAGCAGTACGTC.